These T cell receptor beta chains were read from a single sample in a study of blood T cell repertoires in COVID-19. This table comes from immunoSEQ multiplex PCR, and its TCRdb copy is limited to in-frame clones, with some not included. The sample records hundreds of thousands of clones, approximately 86% being singletons. The sequenced material came from peripheral blood. The receptor set was obtained from a woman between 25 and 40 years old who had recovered from COVID-19. Each CDR3 is given with its conserved first and last residue. Fields, in order: D gene, V gene, J gene, clone size, CDR3 DNA, CDR3 protein. The D gene is left open where the match is weak. For some rows the clone size is stated as once, few or many, or as a class when expanded; others skip it.

>TRBD1|TRBV19|TRBJ1-3|-
TGTGCCAGTAGTTTCGGACAGGTCTCTGGAAACACCATATATTTT
CASSFGQVSGNTIYF
>-|TRBV16|TRBJ1-1|few
TGTGCCAGCAGCCCCCGCGGGTATGCTGAAGCTTTCTTT
CASSPRGYAEAFF
>TRBD1|TRBV5-1|TRBJ2-7|-
TGCGCCAGCAGCGCCGGTAGGGACAGGGACGTCTACGAGCAGTACTTC
CASSAGRDRDVYEQYF
>TRBD2|TRBV6-2/TRBV6-3|TRBJ2-1|-
TGTGCCAGCAGTTACTCGAGACTAGCGAGACACAATGAGCAGTTCTTC
CASSYSRLARHNEQFF
>TRBD1|TRBV6-4|TRBJ1-2|-
TGTGCCACTACGAGGGGGCTGAAGTATGGCTACACCTTC
CATTRGLKYGYTF
>-|TRBV28|TRBJ1-4|-
TGTGCCAGCAGGCCCCCGGGGGCTAATGAAAAACTGTTTTTT
CASRPPGANEKLFF
>-|TRBV29-1|TRBJ2-3|once
TGCAGCGTTGATGGGCTAGCCCTCAAACTCACAGATACGCAGTATTTT
CSVDGLALKLTDTQYF
>TRBD1|TRBV6-5|TRBJ1-1|once
TGTGCCAGCAGGATGGACAGGACGACTTCCTCAGCTTTCTTT
CASRMDRTTSSAFF
>-|TRBV5-1|TRBJ2-7|-
TGCGCCAGCAGCTTGTTTTCCAGCGCCCAATCCTACGAGCAGTACTTC
CASSLFSSAQSYEQYF
>-|TRBV4-2|TRBJ1-5|-
TGTGCCAGCAGCCAGGACAGAGCGGGGAGGACCCAGCATTTT
CASSQDRAGRTQHF
>-|TRBV5-8|TRBJ2-1|-
TGTGCCAGTCACTTGGAGGGGGGGATCGATGAGCAGTTCTTC
CASHLEGGIDEQFF
>-|TRBV5-6|TRBJ2-7|-
TGTGCCAGCAGCTACCAGCGGACGGGAAGCTCCTACGAGCAGTACTTC
CASSYQRTGSSYEQYF
>-|TRBV6-6|TRBJ1-4|-
TGTGCCAGTTGGGACATTACTAATGAAAAACTGTTTTTT
CASWDITNEKLFF
>-|TRBV4-3|TRBJ2-7|-
TGCGCCAGCAGTCGGGACACCATTTCCTACGAGCAGTACTTC
CASSRDTISYEQYF
>TRBD2|TRBV7-9|TRBJ2-1|-
TGTGCCAGCAGCGCTTTACTAGCGCTAAGCTCCTACAATGAGCAGTTCTTC
CASSALLALSSYNEQFF
>-|TRBV27|TRBJ1-3|-
TGTGCCAGCAGTTCACAGGCATCTGGAAACACCATATATTTT
CASSSQASGNTIYF
>TRBD2|TRBV7-2|TRBJ2-1|-
TGTGCCAGCAGTTTCCCTTCCCGGCGGGAGGGACCTACCTACAATGAGCAGTTCTTC
CASSFPSRREGPTYNEQFF
>-|TRBV7-2|TRBJ2-7|-
TGTGCCAGCAGCTTATTTTCCCGGGACTCCACCTACGAGCAGTACTTC
CASSLFSRDSTYEQYF
>-|TRBV30|TRBJ2-7|-
TGTGCCTGGAGTACAGGTGGGGCCTACGAGCAGTACTTC
CAWSTGGAYEQYF
>-|TRBV6-4|TRBJ2-1|-
TGTGCCAGCAGTGACTCCGCTAGCTGGGCCAATGAGCAGTTCTTC
CASSDSASWANEQFF
>TRBD1|TRBV5-1|TRBJ2-1|-
TGCGCCAGCAGCTTGGGTCTGGGACAGGGTGGCAATGAGCAGTTCTTC
CASSLGLGQGGNEQFF
>-|TRBV5-1|TRBJ2-7|-
TGCGCCAGCAATTGGGGCGGCGACTCCTACGAGCAGTACTTC
CASNWGGDSYEQYF
>-|TRBV28|TRBJ2-2|-
TGTGCCAGCAGCCGGATAGACTGGAACACCGGGGAGCTGTTTTTT
CASSRIDWNTGELFF
>TRBD1|TRBV24-1|TRBJ1-2|-
TGTGCCACCAGTGACACCCGACAGGGGGCGCTTTTTGGCTACACCTTC
CATSDTRQGALFGYTF
>TRBD1|TRBV5-1|TRBJ2-1|once
TGCGCCAGCAGCTGGGAAACGACAGGGACAGGGAGGAACAATGAGCAGTTCTTC
CASSWETTGTGRNNEQFF
>TRBD1|TRBV19|TRBJ2-3|-
TGTGCCAGTAGAACAGGGGGCGCGACAGATACGCAGTATTTT
CASRTGGATDTQYF
>TRBD1|TRBV12-3/TRBV12-4|TRBJ2-7|-
TGTGCCAGCAGCTTAAGGACAGGGAACGAGCAGTACTTC
CASSLRTGNEQYF
>TRBD2|TRBV27|TRBJ2-7|-
TGTGCCAGCAGAGGACTAGACTATTCCTACGAGCAGTACTTC
CASRGLDYSYEQYF
>-|TRBV2|TRBJ2-7|once
TGTGCCAGCAGTGATACCTACGAGCAGTACTTC
CASSDTYEQYF
>-|TRBV14|TRBJ1-2|-
TGTGCCAGCAGCCAAGGCCGGGATGGCTACACCTTC
CASSQGRDGYTF
>-|TRBV5-4|TRBJ1-1|few
TGTGCCAGCAGCTTTAGCGACACGAAGAACACTGAAGCTTTCTTT
CASSFSDTKNTEAFF
>TRBD1|TRBV12-5|TRBJ2-7|-
TGTGCTAGTGGTGTGGGGGGCAGGGGGCTGTCTGGCGAGCAGTACTTC
CASGVGGRGLSGEQYF
>-|TRBV12-2|TRBJ1-5|-
TGTGCAAGTCGCTTCCTCTGCTGTGACATTTCTCAGCCCCAGCATTTT
CASRFLCCDISQPQHF
>TRBD2|TRBV4-1|TRBJ2-5|-
TGCGCCAGCAGCCAAAATAGCGGGGGGATCCAAGAGACCCAGTACTTC
CASSQNSGGIQETQYF
>-|TRBV10-1|TRBJ1-1|-
TGCGCCAGCAGTGCGGACAGCCGACAAAACACTGAAGCTTTCTTT
CASSADSRQNTEAFF
>-|TRBV4-1|TRBJ1-2|-
TGCGCCAGCAGCCAAGTTTATGGCGGTAATGGCTACACCTTC
CASSQVYGGNGYTF
>-|TRBV7-2|TRBJ1-5|-
TGTGCCAGCAGCTTAGACAGGGCTAGCAATCAGCCCCAGCATTTT
CASSLDRASNQPQHF
>-|TRBV28|TRBJ1-3|-
TGTGCCAGCAGTTCCGTAAACAGGGCAAACACCATATATTTT
CASSSVNRANTIYF
>TRBD2|TRBV7-7|TRBJ2-5|-
TGTGCTAGCAGCCTAGGTCGGGGGGTCAGTGAGACCCAGTACTTC
CASSLGRGVSETQYF
>-|TRBV6-5|TRBJ2-3|few
TGTGCCAGCAGTTCTCGTGCGGGGGCAACGGGAGATACGCAGTATTTT
CASSSRAGATGDTQYF
>-|TRBV7-3|TRBJ2-3|-
TGTGCCAGCAGCTTAATGGGGGCGGATACAGATACGCAGTATTTT
CASSLMGADTDTQYF
>-|TRBV30|TRBJ1-2|few
TGTGCCTGGAGAAAGAAGACAGGAATTAACTATGGCTACACCTTC
CAWRKKTGINYGYTF
>TRBD1|TRBV12-3/TRBV12-4|TRBJ2-3|-
TGTGCCAGCGCCGGAAGACAGGGCTTCACGCAGTATTTT
CASAGRQGFTQYF
>-|TRBV19|TRBJ1-1|-
TGTGCCAGTAGTCCACACAGGGACACTGAAGCTTTCTTT
CASSPHRDTEAFF
>-|TRBV11-2|TRBJ2-7|-
TGTGCCAGCAGCTTACCCCCATCCTACGAGCAGTACTTC
CASSLPPSYEQYF